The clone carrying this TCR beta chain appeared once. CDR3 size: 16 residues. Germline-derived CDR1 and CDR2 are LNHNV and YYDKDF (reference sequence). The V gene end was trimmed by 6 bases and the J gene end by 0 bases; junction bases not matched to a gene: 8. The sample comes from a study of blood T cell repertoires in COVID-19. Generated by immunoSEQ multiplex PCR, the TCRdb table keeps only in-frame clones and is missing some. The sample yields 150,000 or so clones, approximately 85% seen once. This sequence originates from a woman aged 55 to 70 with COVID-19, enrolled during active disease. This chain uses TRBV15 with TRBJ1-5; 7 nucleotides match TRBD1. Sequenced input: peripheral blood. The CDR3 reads CATRGTGDHSNQPQHF. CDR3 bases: TGTGCCACCAGGGGAACAGGGGATCATAGCAATCAGCCCCAGCATTTT.